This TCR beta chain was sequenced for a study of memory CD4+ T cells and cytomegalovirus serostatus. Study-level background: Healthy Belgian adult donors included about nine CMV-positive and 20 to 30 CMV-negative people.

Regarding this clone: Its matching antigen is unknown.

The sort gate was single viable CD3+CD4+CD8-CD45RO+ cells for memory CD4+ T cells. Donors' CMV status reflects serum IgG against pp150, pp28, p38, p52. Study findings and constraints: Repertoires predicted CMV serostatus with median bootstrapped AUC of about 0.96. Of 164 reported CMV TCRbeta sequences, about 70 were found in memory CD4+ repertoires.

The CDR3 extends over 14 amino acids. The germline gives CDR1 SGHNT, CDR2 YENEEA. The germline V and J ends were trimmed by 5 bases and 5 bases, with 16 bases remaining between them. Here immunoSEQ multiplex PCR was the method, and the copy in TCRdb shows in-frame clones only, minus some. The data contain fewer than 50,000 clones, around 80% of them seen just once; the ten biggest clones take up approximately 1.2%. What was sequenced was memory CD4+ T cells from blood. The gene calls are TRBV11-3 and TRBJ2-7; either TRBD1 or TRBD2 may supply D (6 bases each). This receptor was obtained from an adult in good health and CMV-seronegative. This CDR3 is CASSAGHPYDEQYF. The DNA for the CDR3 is TGTGCCAGCAGCGCGGGACACCCATATGACGAGCAGTACTTC. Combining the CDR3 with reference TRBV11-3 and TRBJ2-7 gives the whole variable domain EAGVVQSPRYKIIEKKQPVAFWCNPISGHNTLYWYLQNLGQGPELLIRYENEEAVDDSQLPKDRFSAERLKGVDSTLKIQPAELGDSAVYLCASSAGHPYDEQYFGPGTRLTVT.